This paragraph covers one T cell receptor (beta chain) sequence. No antigen is known for it. Each CDR3 protein is one row after TCRdb ran MiXCR on the 5' RACE reads. The table has over 70,000 distinct CDR3 sequences, roughly 7.7% seen once; the top ten hold about 40%. This entry belongs to a study of T cells after yellow fever vaccination. Study-level points and caveats: Sorted repertoires could include abundant contaminating clonotypes from bulk cells. A faster peak, day 5 versus 15, was reached by the weaker secondary response.

Germline CDR1 MDHEN, CDR2 SYDVKM. This CDR3 has 14 amino acids. V lost 8 bases, J lost 6 bases, and 9 bases stayed unmatched. The receptor comes from a man aged 25-45 years who received the YFV17D yellow fever vaccine. The chain couples TRBV28 to TRBJ2-2; 7 bases line up with TRBD1. The sample in question was CD8+ T cells sorted from PBMCs, obtained on the day of the yellow fever booster vaccination. The CDR3 spells CASSPGQIAGELFF. The CDR3 region has the DNA TGTGCCAGCTCACCGGGACAGATTGCCGGGGAGCTGTTTTTT.